Below, 26 T cell receptor beta chains from the same sample are listed, as sequenced in a study of shared clonotypes between healthy human individuals. The protocol was immunoSEQ multiplex PCR, while the TCRdb copy is restricted to in-frame clones and leaves out a portion. The sample carries 2 million to 3 million clones, under 95% recorded once. Sequenced material: naive CD4+ T cells from PBMCs. This sample's subset: CD45RA+ positively selected. These receptors were taken from a man between 18 and 35 years old in good health. Some clones in this sample may be carry-over from other donors' samples.

Concerning this clone: The sample carries other DNA sequences with the same CDR3. The chain carries TRBV20-1 and TRBJ1-2; D ambiguous. This CDR3 contains 10 residues. Trimming stripped 3 bases from V and 3 bases from J, with 2 bases between. Germline CDR1 is DFQATT and CDR2 is SNEGSKA (reference sequence). CDR3 bases: TGCAGTGCTAGTTACTATGGCTACACCTTC. Translated, it gives CSASYYGYTF.

V and J are TRBV5-6 and TRBJ2-7, with D possibly matching TRBD1 (5 bases). The CDR3 has 11 amino acids. Germline-derived CDR1 and CDR2 are SGHDT and YYEEEE. Between the trimmed V and J ends, which lost 4 bases and 6 bases, there was a span of 8 bases. The CDR3: CASSQGGEQYF. DNA for the CDR3: TGTGCCAGCAGCCAGGGCGGCGAGCAGTACTTC.

In the case of this clone: The sample contains more than one DNA sequence encoding this CDR3. The rearrangement joins TRBV9 to TRBJ2-2; perhaps TRBD2 as D (5 bases). CDR3 size: 13 residues. V gave up 0 bases and J gave up 8 bases, with 8 bases separating them. Germline CDR1 reads SGDLS; CDR2 reads YYNGEE. DNA of the CDR3: TGTGCCAGCAGCGTAGCGGGAAGTGGGGAGCTGTTTTTT. This gives the protein CASSVAGSGELFF.

Worth noting for this clone: The sample contains more than one DNA sequence encoding this CDR3. The V call is TRBV30, the J call TRBJ1-5; D is possibly TRBD1 (6 bases). The CDR3 spans 13 residues. Germline-derived CDR1 and CDR2 are GTSNPN and SVGIG (reference sequence). The ends were cut back, 0 bases at V and 5 bases at J, with 8 bases in the middle. The CDR3: CAWSVAGDQPQHF. As DNA, the CDR3 is TGTGCCTGGAGTGTTGCAGGGGATCAGCCCCAGCATTTT.

The chain joins TRBV27 to TRBJ2-2; the D gene could be TRBD1 or TRBD2 (5 bases each). The CDR3 extends over 18 amino acids. Germline V gives CDR1 MNHEY, CDR2 SMNVEV (reference sequence). Deletions cut 5 bases from V and 3 bases from J, with 22 bases between. The CDR3 here is CASSNSGRDLRDTGELFF. As DNA, the CDR3 is TGTGCCAGCAGTAATTCGGGACGGGACCTCCGGGACACCGGGGAGCTGTTTTTT.

The chain employs TRBV10-1 and TRBJ1-5; D possibly corresponds to TRBD1 (5 bases). The CDR3 is 13 amino acids. CDR1 is WNHNN and CDR2 is SYGVQD in the germline V gene (reference sequence). V lost 8 bases and J lost 5, with 13 bases in between. The CDR3 bases are TGCGCCAGCGCGGGCTCGACAGATCAGCCCCAGCATTTT. Translated, it gives CASAGSTDQPQHF.

The genes are TRBV23-1 and TRBJ2-2; 8 bases fit TRBD2. TRBV23-1 counts as an open reading frame of uncertain function. The J segment lost 1 base and the V segment lost 0 bases, leaving 7 bases of the junction unmatched. The CDR3 is 18 residues long. The CDR3 bases are TGCGCCAGCAGTCAATCGAAGCCGAGCGGGGGGAACACCGGGGAGCTGTTTTTT. It encodes CASSQSKPSGGNTGELFF.

The chain recombines TRBV5-1 with TRBJ2-1; D not resolved. Deletions cut 4 bases from V and 3 bases from J, with 11 bases between. The V gene's germline CDR1 is SGHRS and CDR2 YFSETQ. The CDR3 totals 14 residues. The CDR3 nucleotides read TGCGCCAGCAGCCCCGGCTCGGTCTACAATGAGCAGTTCTTC. This encodes CASSPGSVYNEQFF.

Comment on this clone: Other DNA variants within this sample encode the same CDR3. The V call is TRBV5-1, the J call TRBJ2-7; no clear D. Germline loops: CDR1 SGHRS, CDR2 YFSETQ. This CDR3 has 14 amino acids. The V gene lost 4 bases and the J gene lost 0 bases, with 11 bases spanning the gap. The CDR3 is CASSLGPLSYEQYF. Here the CDR3 DNA reads TGCGCCAGCAGCCTTGGGCCCCTCTCCTACGAGCAGTACTTC. Using reference TRBV5-1 and TRBJ2-7 for the parts outside the CDR3, the full variable domain is KAGVTQTPRYLIKTRGQQVTLSCSPISGHRSVSWYQQTPGQGLQFLFEYFSETQRNKGNFPGRFSGRQFSNSRSEMNVSTLELGDSALYLCASSLGPLSYEQYFGPGTRLTVT.

The rearrangement joins TRBV7-3 to TRBJ2-3; 15 bases fit TRBD2. V was clipped by 2 bases and J by 0 bases; unmatched bases: 6. Per the germline V gene, CDR1 is SGHTA and CDR2 is FQGTGA. The CDR3 sequence is 19 residues long. This CDR3 reads CASSLAGTSGRLSTDTQYF. The CDR3 region has the DNA TGTGCCAGCAGCTTAGCAGGGACTAGCGGGAGGTTGAGCACAGATACGCAGTATTTT.

The chain uses TRBV4-3 and TRBJ2-3, with TRBD1 identical over 7 bases. This CDR3 region has 16 residues. Germline-derived CDR1 and CDR2 are LGHNA and YSLEER. With V trimmed by 0 bases and J by 0 bases, 3 bases remained unmatched. In DNA, the CDR3 is TGCGCCAGCAGCCAAGATGGACAGGCGAGCACAGATACGCAGTATTTT. It specifies CASSQDGQASTDTQYF.

V gene TRBV4-1 combines with J gene TRBJ1-2; 9 nucleotides match TRBD1. V was pared by 3 bases and J by 3 bases, with 5 bases of the junction left unmatched. Germline V gene data show CDR1 as MGHRA and CDR2 as YSYEKL. The CDR3 is 15 amino acids. CDR3 sequence reads: CASSQLQGADYGYTF. The DNA of the CDR3 is TGCGCCAGCAGCCAGCTACAGGGGGCTGACTATGGCTACACCTTC.

The chain recombines TRBV18 with TRBJ1-1; D is uncertain. The CDR3 extends over 14 amino acids. V dropped 5 bases and J dropped 4 bases, with 14 bases sitting between them. Germline values: CDR1 KGHSH, CDR2 LQKENI. In nucleotides, the CDR3 is TGTGCCAGCTCAATCTGGTCCGAGAGCACTGAAGCTTTCTTT. This sequence encodes CASSIWSESTEAFF. Complete variable domain (other parts from reference TRBV18 and TRBJ1-1): NAGVMQNPRHLVRRRGQEARLRCSPMKGHSHVYWYRQLPEEGLKFMVYLQKENIIDESGMPKERFSAEFPKEGPSILRIQQVVRGDSAAYFCASSIWSESTEAFFGQGTRLTVV.

The chain combines TRBV7-9 with TRBJ2-5; tentatively, D is TRBD1 (5 bases). The end of the DNA fits TRBJ2-7 better, so the J call may be wrong. The length of the CDR3 is 12 residues. The germline V gene has CDR1 SEHNR and CDR2 FQNEAQ (reference sequence). CDR3 residues: CAGEEGAREQYF. The CDR3 DNA follows: TGTGCCGGTGAGGAAGGGGCGCGCGAGCAGTACTTC.

Comments on this clone: At one of its ends the junction is not consistent with the germline gene, which may arise from a read error. The rearrangement joins TRBV19 to TRBJ2-7; TRBD2 matches at 7 bases. The CDR3 is made up of 13 amino acids. Per the germline V gene, CDR1 is LNHDA and CDR2 is SQIVND (reference sequence). Written as DNA, the CDR3 is TGTGCCAGTACTCTCAGTCCGGGCGGGAGAGAGGTCTTC. Amino acids: CASTLSPGGREVF.

The chain joins TRBV29-1 to TRBJ2-1; possibly TRBD1 for D (5 bases). Germline V lookup: CDR1 SQVTM, CDR2 ANQGSEA. The V end was cut by 6 bases, the J end by 9 bases, with 15 bases between. The CDR3 is made up of 12 amino acids. Here the CDR3 reads CSVAQQALEQFF. As DNA, the CDR3 is TGCAGCGTCGCACAACAGGCGCTTGAGCAGTTCTTC.

J is TRBJ2-5 and V is TRBV4-1; tentatively, D is TRBD1 or TRBD2 (5 bases each). This CDR3 spans 14 amino acids. Germline CDR1 reads MGHRA; CDR2 reads YSYEKL. Trimming pared 5 bases from V and 1 base from J, leaving 11 bases between. DNA for the CDR3: TGCGCCAGCAGCTTCGGGGACCGCCAAGAGACCCAGTACTTC. As protein: CASSFGDRQETQYF.

The chain employs TRBV6-5 and TRBJ1-2; TRBD1 is a possible D gene (6 bases). The germline CDR1 and CDR2 sequences are MNHEY and SVGAGI. Trimming left V 7 bases short and J 4 bases short, with 16 bases between. This CDR3 has 14 amino acids. The CDR3 DNA reads TGTGCCAGCAATCTGCCTGGACAGATCTATGGCTACACCTTC. It is translated as CASNLPGQIYGYTF.

A single count supports this clone. The V and J genes are TRBV6-5 and TRBJ1-4; 8 bases align to TRBD1. The ends lost 6 bases at V and 8 bases at J; junction bases unmatched: 5. The CDR3 is 13 residues long. From germline, CDR1 is MNHEY and CDR2 SVGAGI. CDR3 sequence (DNA): TGTGCCAGCAGCGACAGGGGACGCGAAAAACTGTTTTTT. Protein product: CASSDRGREKLFF.

Only a few counts were recorded for this clone. The V call is TRBV2, the J call TRBJ1-5; the D gene is possibly TRBD1 (5 bases). Germline CDR1 reads SNHLY; CDR2 reads FYNNEI. The CDR3 length is 12 residues. The germline V and J ends were trimmed by 6 bases and 7 bases, with 10 bases remaining between them. CDR3 amino acids: CASSWGKQPQHF. CDR3 sequence (DNA): TGTGCCAGCAGCTGGGGGAAGCAGCCCCAGCATTTT.

This clone appeared once. The rearrangement joins TRBV5-8 to TRBJ1-5; D call uncertain. Trimming took off 2 bases at V and 4 bases at J, with 7 bases between the two ends. The CDR3 has 13 amino acids. CDR1 and CDR2 from the germline V gene are SGHTS and YDEGEE. CDR3 DNA: TGTGCCAGCAGCTTAACATGGAATCAGCCCCAGCATTTT. It is translated as CASSLTWNQPQHF.

The gene calls are TRBV7-9 and TRBJ2-7, with TRBD2 identical over 15 bases. This CDR3 comprises 18 residues. Germline values: CDR1 SEHNR, CDR2 FQNEAQ (reference sequence). J was trimmed by 2 bases and V by 5 bases; bases with no gene match: 10. In nucleotides, the CDR3 is TGTGCCAGCAGCGCCGGACTAGCGGGGGGGAGTTCCACCTACGAGCAGTACTTC. Its protein product is CASSAGLAGGSSTYEQYF.

The V call is TRBV7-2, the J call TRBJ2-1; D is undetermined. V lost 11 bases and J lost 2, with 13 bases in between. Germline CDR1 and CDR2: SGHTA and FQGNSA. The CDR3 is 13 amino acids. CDR3 DNA: TGTGCCTCCAGGCTACCACCCTACAATGAGCAGTTCTTC. Its protein product is CASRLPPYNEQFF.

V gene TRBV7-3 combines with J gene TRBJ2-6; 7 bases map to TRBD1. The CDR3 spans 17 residues. V lost 4 bases to trimming and J lost 0 bases; unmatched junction nucleotides: 6. In germline, CDR1 is SGHTA, CDR2 FQGTGA. The CDR3, as DNA: TGTGCCAGCAGCTCCCCGGGACAGCACTCTGGGGCCAACGTCCTGACTTTC. Translated, it gives CASSSPGQHSGANVLTF.

This rearrangement joins TRBV5-1 to TRBJ2-5, with 9 positions matching TRBD2. The end of the DNA is better explained by TRBJ2-7, so the J call may be wrong. This CDR3 spans 15 amino acids. Germline CDR1 is SGHRS and CDR2 is YFSETQ. The CDR3 reads CASSLVISGSYEQYF. The CDR3 coding sequence is TGCGCCAGCAGCTTGGTTATTAGCGGGAGTTACGAGCAGTACTTC.

The chain couples TRBV27 to TRBJ2-1; D unresolved. Germline V gene lookup returns CDR1 MNHEY and CDR2 SMNVEV (reference sequence). With 3 bases removed from V and 0 bases from J, the gap between germline ends came to 9 bases. The CDR3 runs 15 residues. CDR3 DNA: TGTGCCAGCAGTTTTTACCTTAGCTCCTACAATGAGCAGTTCTTC. It is translated as CASSFYLSSYNEQFF.